The next 25 T cell receptor beta chains were all read from a single sample in a study of CXCR3-negative and CXCR3-positive naive CD8 T cells. Findings and caveats of the study: CXCR3-positive naive cells carried more hydrophobic TRB CDR3s than CXCR3-negative ones.

The authors prepared UMI-labeled TRB cDNA libraries by 5' RACE. TCRdb reprocessed the 5' RACE reads and keeps a single row for each CDR3 protein, giving no DNA. The sample totals about 86,000 distinct CDR3 sequences. No antigens are known for them. Sequencing was carried out using naive CXCR3+ CD8+ T cells from blood. Documented subset: CD45RO-CCR7+CD27+CD95- naive CD8+ T cells expressing CXCR3 (TNR3+). The origin of the receptors is a human donor in good health. Some clones in this sample may be carry-over from other donors' samples.

The rearrangement links TRBV12-3 or TRBV12-4 to TRBJ2-7; TCRdb proposes TRBD1, but this gene call is untestable without DNA. The CDR3 totals 13 residues. The CDR3 is CASSFGGTYEQYF.

The chain is built from TRBV28 and TRBJ1-2; TCRdb names TRBD1, which stays unverified in the absence of DNA. The CDR3 extends over 16 amino acids. The germline V gene encodes CDR1 MDHEN and CDR2 SYDVKM. The CDR3 sequence is CASSYGEGARIWGYTF.

This chain links TRBV7-6 with TRBJ1-1. The CDR3 has 15 residues. The germline V gene encodes CDR1 SGHVS and CDR2 FNYEAQ. The CDR3 protein is CASSFYRGEDTEAFF.

V is TRBV20-1 and J is TRBJ2-3; the TCRdb D gene call, TRBD2, has no DNA to confirm it. Germline values: CDR1 DFQATT, CDR2 SNEGSKA (reference sequence). This CDR3 has 16 residues. This CDR3 is CSARDFRGTGLYTQYF.

The chain has TRBV15 and TRBJ2-7; TCRdb names TRBD2, which stays unverified in the absence of DNA. CDR3 length equals 18 residues. Germline V gene data show CDR1 as LNHNV and CDR2 as YYDKDF (reference sequence). The CDR3 protein is CATSRDPGLAGLDYEQYF. Complete variable domain (other parts from reference TRBV15 and TRBJ2-7): DAMVIQNPRYQVTQFGKPVTLSCSQTLNHNVMYWYQQKSSQAPKLLFHYYDKDFNNEADTPDNFQSRRPNTSFCFLDIRSPGLGDTAMYLCATSRDPGLAGLDYEQYFGPGTRLTVT.

The chain is built from TRBV25-1 and TRBJ2-7. Per germline, CDR1 MGHDK and CDR2 SYGVNS. The CDR3 loop spans 12 amino acids. The CDR3 region is CASSPGAYEQYF.

V gene TRBV11-2 combines with J gene TRBJ2-1; TCRdb picks TRBD1, but there is no DNA to check that call. This CDR3 spans 12 amino acids. Germline CDR1 is SGHAT and CDR2 is FQNNGV. CDR3 in amino acids: CASSLSGGEQFF. Variable domain in full (rest from reference TRBV11-2 and TRBJ2-1): EAGVAQSPRYKIIEKRQSVAFWCNPISGHATLYWYQQILGQGPKLLIQFQNNGVVDDSQLPKDRFSAERLKGVDSTLKIQPAKLEDSAVYLCASSLSGGEQFFGPGTRLTVL.

V usage is TRBV12-5 and J usage is TRBJ1-6; without DNA, the TCRdb call of TRBD1 cannot be checked. The length of the CDR3 is 16 residues. Germline assignment: CDR1 LGHNT and CDR2 FRNRAP. The CDR3 region is CASGRPSGTGNSPLHF. The full variable domain, its missing parts supplied by reference TRBV12-5 and TRBJ1-6, is DARVTQTPRHKVTEMGQEVTMRCQPILGHNTVFWYRQTMMQGLELLAYFRNRAPLDDSGMPKDRFSAEMPDATLATLKIQPSEPRDSAVYFCASGRPSGTGNSPLHFGNGTRLTVT.

The chain joins TRBV4-3 to TRBJ2-1; TCRdb's D call, TRBD1, is unchecked because there is no DNA. Germline V gene lookup returns CDR1 LGHNA and CDR2 YSLEER. CDR3 length: 15 residues. The CDR3 loop reads CASSQGTTRGNEQFF.

V is TRBV7-6 and J is TRBJ2-7; TCRdb outputs TRBD2, but without DNA this stays unchecked. This CDR3 region has 16 residues. Germline CDR1 is SGHVS and CDR2 is FNYEAQ. The CDR3 spells CASSLALSAGPSEQYF.

The V call is TRBV28, the J call TRBJ2-6; TCRdb's D gene call, TRBD2, goes unchecked for lack of DNA. The CDR3 is made up of 17 amino acids. Germline V gives CDR1 MDHEN, CDR2 SYDVKM. Here the CDR3 reads CASSLSGSFSGANVLTF.

The genes are TRBV15 and TRBJ1-4; absent DNA, TCRdb's TRBD1 call cannot be checked. CDR3 length equals 15 residues. Germline CDR1 reads LNHNV; CDR2 reads YYDKDF (reference sequence). This CDR3 is CATSPTPTGNEKLFF.

The chain links TRBV28 to TRBJ2-3. CDR1 and CDR2 from the germline V gene are MDHEN and SYDVKM. CDR3 length: 17 amino acids. CDR3: CASSDDGYLRRTDTQYF.

This chain joins TRBV21-1 and TRBJ2-2; the D call from TCRdb, TRBD2, cannot be confirmed without DNA. TRBV21-1 is a pseudogene locus. This CDR3 has 19 residues. The CDR3 sequence is CASSNVRTSGGEDTGELFF.

V usage is TRBV7-3 and J usage is TRBJ2-2. CDR1 and CDR2 from the germline V gene are SGHTA and FQGTGA. This CDR3 is built from 12 residues. The CDR3 sequence: CASSYNTGELFF.

CDR3 protein: CASRYTGGASRSYGYTF. The chain combines TRBV27 with TRBJ1-2; lacking DNA, the TRBD1 call made by TCRdb goes unchecked. The germline V gene encodes CDR1 MNHEY and CDR2 SMNVEV (reference sequence). The CDR3 length is 17 residues.

The J gene is TRBJ2-2, the V gene TRBV6-2 or TRBV6-3; TCRdb proposes TRBD1, but this gene call is untestable without DNA. This CDR3 region has 17 residues. Per the germline V gene, CDR1 is MNHEY and CDR2 is SVGEGT. The CDR3: CASKDPNRAGNTGELFF.

The V and J genes are TRBV9 and TRBJ2-7; TCRdb lists TRBD1, though no DNA is available to test this call. Per the germline V gene, CDR1 is SGDLS and CDR2 is YYNGEE. This CDR3 is 15 amino acids long. The CDR3 is CASSVDGTPSYEQYF.

This chain joins TRBV29-1 and TRBJ2-1; TCRdb's D gene call, TRBD1, goes unchecked for lack of DNA. The CDR3 runs 17 residues. The germline gives CDR1 SQVTM, CDR2 ANQGSEA. CDR3 residues: CSVDGALWGQGTNEQFF.

This chain joins TRBV28 and TRBJ2-3. The germline V gene has CDR1 MDHEN and CDR2 SYDVKM. The CDR3 extends over 17 amino acids. This CDR3 is CASSFIIGGTSTDTQYF.

V is TRBV7-2 and J is TRBJ2-6; the TCRdb D gene call, TRBD2, has no DNA to confirm it. Germline assignment: CDR1 SGHTA and CDR2 FQGNSA. This CDR3 is 17 amino acids long. The CDR3 region is CASSRGLPMTGANVLTF.

The J gene is TRBJ1-1, the V gene TRBV4-1. CDR1 is MGHRA, CDR2 YSYEKL, per germline. This CDR3 is 13 amino acids long. CDR3 protein: CASSLTDNTEAFF.

The chain carries TRBV29-1 and TRBJ2-2; TCRdb picks TRBD1, but there is no DNA to check that call. The CDR3 has 15 residues. Germline CDR1 and CDR2: SQVTM and ANQGSEA. CDR3 loop: CSVEDRSRGTGELFF.

This sequence joins TRBV6-2 or TRBV6-3 and TRBJ2-7. CDR1 and CDR2 (germline): MNHEY, SVGEGT. This CDR3 is 13 amino acids long. This chain's CDR3 is CASSYSSGREQYF.

The J gene is TRBJ2-7, the V gene TRBV5-1. CDR3 length equals 14 residues. The germline gives CDR1 SGHRS, CDR2 YFSETQ. CDR3 sequence reads: CASTWGAGSYEQYF.